The 8 T cell receptor beta chains reported below all come from one sample, sequenced in a study of T cells in Graves' hyperthyroidism and ophthalmopathy. Amplification of TCR beta CDR3 regions was performed using RNA transcripts as template. First-round RT-PCR targeting the TCR CDR3 was performed with the HTBI primer set. TCRdb redid the calling of the multiplex PCR reads with MiXCR, one entry per CDR3 protein. Altogether roughly 380,000 distinct CDR3 sequences are present, roughly 13% being singletons, with the ten largest covering around 10%. Sequenced: blood. The receptor set was obtained from a woman aged 55-69 years with Graves' hyperthyroidism.

This chain links TRBV7-9 with TRBJ1-2, with a possible D match to TRBD1 (5 bases). Germline loops: CDR1 SEHNR, CDR2 FQNEAQ (reference sequence). V was cut by 5 bases and J by 4 bases, with 17 bases left in between. The CDR3 runs to 15 residues. CDR3 DNA sequence: TGTGCCAGCAGCCCCGGTGTAGGGGCTCTCTATGGCTACACCTTC. This translates into CASSPGVGALYGYTF.

The rearrangement links TRBV20-1 to TRBJ2-1; D gene uncertain. Germline V gives CDR1 DFQATT, CDR2 SNEGSKA (reference sequence). The CDR3 loop spans 13 amino acids. V was shortened by 3 bases and J by 7 bases, with 13 bases between the two germline ends. The CDR3: CSARALIGNEQFF. The CDR3 nucleotides read TGCAGTGCTAGGGCTCTTATCGGGAATGAGCAGTTCTTC.

This clonotype was picked up many times. This chain uses TRBV11-2 with TRBJ2-6; the D gene is possibly TRBD1 (5 bases). This CDR3 comprises 16 residues. V was shortened by 0 bases and J by 2 bases, with 8 bases between the two germline ends. Germline V lookup: CDR1 SGHAT, CDR2 FQNNGV. CDR3 sequence reads: CASSLEGATGANVLTF. CDR3 DNA sequence: TGTGCCAGCAGCTTAGAAGGGGCCACTGGGGCCAACGTCCTGACTTTC.

This clonotype occurred many times. V gene TRBV5-4 combines with J gene TRBJ2-1; TRBD1 is a possible D gene (5 bases). The ends were cut back, 0 bases at V and 6 bases at J, with 7 bases in the middle. This CDR3 spans 13 amino acids. Germline values: CDR1 SGHNT, CDR2 YYREEE (reference sequence). In nucleotides, the CDR3 is TGTGCCAGCAGCTTGGGACAGATCAATGAGCAGTTCTTC. It specifies CASSLGQINEQFF. The variable domain in full, with the rest retrieved from reference TRBV5-4 and TRBJ2-1, is ETGVTQSPTHLIKTRGQQVTLRCSSQSGHNTVSWYQQALGQGPQFIFQYYREEENGRGNFPPRFSGLQFPNYSSELNVNALELDDSALYLCASSLGQINEQFFGPGTRLTVL.

The table lists this clonotype with many counts. The V gene is TRBV27, the J gene TRBJ2-7, with D hard to call. Trimming left V 10 bases short and J 3 bases short, with 13 bases between. In germline, CDR1 is MNHEY, CDR2 SMNVEV (reference sequence). The CDR3 runs to 12 residues. The CDR3 loop reads CATRQANYEQYF. CDR3 sequence (DNA): TGTGCCACCCGGCAGGCTAACTACGAGCAGTACTTC.

This clonotype was counted many times. This chain connects TRBV5-1 to TRBJ2-1; D gene unclear. The V and J ends lost 4 bases and 7 bases respectively, with 15 bases between them. The CDR3 is 14 amino acids. Germline V gene lookup returns CDR1 SGHRS and CDR2 YFSETQ. Here the CDR3 DNA reads TGCGCCAGCAGCGCACCCCCTGAAGCAAATGAGCAGTTCTTC. Encoded protein: CASSAPPEANEQFF.

This clonotype appeared many times. The chain couples TRBV6-5 to TRBJ2-5; 11 bases are a match to TRBD2. Germline-derived CDR1 and CDR2 are MNHEY and SVGAGI. With V trimmed by 2 bases and J by 1 base, 6 bases remained unmatched. CDR3 length: 17 residues. CDR3 sequence reads: CASSYPRGLAVQETQYF. In DNA form, the CDR3 reads TGTGCCAGCAGTTACCCTCGGGGACTAGCGGTCCAAGAGACCCAGTACTTC.

Concerning this clonotype: A read error may explain this, as a much larger clone is one base away. The chain couples TRBV12-3 or TRBV12-4 to TRBJ2-1, with D perhaps matching TRBD1 or TRBD2 (5 bases each). There are 15 residues in the CDR3. The V and J ends lost 6 bases and 6 bases respectively, with 18 bases between them. The CDR3 sequence is CASRSPGRGSNEQFF. DNA for the CDR3: TGTGCCAGCAGATCCCCGGGACGGGGTTCCAATGAGCAGTTCTTC.